This T cell receptor (beta chain) is from a study of identical twins. TCRdb called the 5' RACE reads again in MiXCR, with one record for every CDR3 protein. The table shows approximately 690,000 distinct CDR3 sequences, with around 6% occurring only once. This CDR3 region has 15 residues. Per the germline V gene, CDR1 is SEHNR and CDR2 is FQNEAQ (reference sequence). V lost 2 bases to trimming and J lost 4 bases, with 12 bases between them. The rearrangement links TRBV7-9 to TRBJ2-1, with D unresolved. The TCR sequence derives from a man aged 18 to 35 in good health. The sequencing input was naive T cells sorted from blood. As DNA, the CDR3 is TGTGCCAGCAGCTTACCCCAGGAGTTGTACAATGAGCAGTTCTTC. Its translation: CASSLPQELYNEQFF. The complete variable domain, with remaining parts taken from reference TRBV7-9 and TRBJ2-1, reads DTGVSQNPRHKITKRGQNVTFRCDPISEHNRLYWYRQTLGQGPEFLTYFQNEAQLEKSRLLSDRFSAERPKGSFSTLEIQRTEQGDSAMYLCASSLPQELYNEQFFGPGTRLTVL.